Listed below are T cell receptor beta chains from one sample, sequenced in a study of CD8+ T cells in alopecia areata. Using immunoSEQ multiplex PCR, the repertoire was profiled, and TCRdb retains in-frame clones only, with some absent. The data contain 100,000 to 150,000 clones, around 45% of them singletons. The specimen sequenced was NKG2D-low CD8+ T cells sorted from blood. These receptors were collected from a human donor with alopecia areata. CDR3s include the opening cysteine and the closing phenylalanine or tryptophan. The D gene is left open where the match is weak. A row's size may be missing; if present it is once, few, many or a size class.

>-|12|few|TRBV29-1|TRBJ2-1
CSVVYEKYEQFF
TGCAGCGTTGTGTATGAGAAGTATGAGCAGTTCTTC
>-|13|-|TRBV23-1|TRBJ2-7
CASSPRDTYEQYF
TGCGCCAGCAGCCCCCGGGACACCTACGAGCAGTACTTC
>TRBD1|15|-|TRBV4-1|TRBJ2-3
CASSSGTGEIDTQYF
TGCGCCAGCAGCTCTGGGACAGGGGAAATAGATACGCAGTATTTT
>-|12|-|TRBV4-2|TRBJ1-2
CASSLPGDGYTF
TGTGCCAGCAGCCTTCCAGGGGATGGCTACACCTTC
>-|16|few|TRBV29-1|TRBJ2-5
CSVEGGEKTDQETQYF
TGCAGCGTTGAAGGTGGGGAAAAAACCGACCAAGAGACCCAGTACTTC
>-|15|-|TRBV27|TRBJ2-1
CASSRRPSSYNEQFF
TGTGCCAGCAGTCGGAGGCCCAGCTCCTACAATGAGCAGTTCTTC
>-|14|-|TRBV29-1|TRBJ2-2
CSVDVGLGTGELFF
TGCAGCGTTGACGTGGGCTTGGGCACCGGGGAGCTGTTTTTT
>-|13|few|TRBV7-2|TRBJ2-1
CASSLIEYNEQFF
TGTGCCAGCAGCCTCATAGAGTACAATGAGCAGTTCTTC
>-|12|-|TRBV29-1|TRBJ1-3
CSVDTGTTTIYF
TGCAGCGTCGATACAGGGACTACCACCATATATTTT
>-|14|-|TRBV30|TRBJ1-5
CAWSRVTSNQPQHF
TGTGCCTGGAGCAGGGTAACTAGCAATCAGCCCCAGCATTTT
>-|14|few|TRBV29-1|TRBJ2-3
CSVPSPQETDTQYF
TGCAGCGTTCCTAGTCCGCAAGAGACAGATACGCAGTATTTT
>-|11|-|TRBV30|TRBJ2-4
CAWMGGGIQYF
TGTGCCTGGATGGGGGGAGGCATTCAGTACTTC
>TRBD1|13|-|TRBV30|TRBJ2-5
CASVGAGGETQYF
TGTGCCTCCGTTGGGGCAGGGGGAGAGACCCAGTACTTC
>-|11|-|TRBV30|TRBJ2-1
CAWNPSPGTLF
TGTGCCTGGAACCCATCCCCAGGGACGCTCTTC
>-|11|-|TRBV29-1|TRBJ1-2
CSVTARVGYTF
TGCAGCGTTACGGCCCGGGTTGGCTACACCTTC
>-|14|-|TRBV5-6|TRBJ2-5
CASSLGSLQETQYF
TGTGCCAGCAGCTTGGGCTCTCTCCAAGAGACCCAGTACTTC
>-|11|few|TRBV29-1|TRBJ1-2
CSEHLGGGYTF
TGCAGCGAACACCTCGGGGGGGGCTACACCTTC
>-|11|few|TRBV29-1|TRBJ2-2
CSGWSTGELFF
TGCAGCGGATGGAGCACCGGGGAGCTGTTTTTT
>-|13|-|TRBV9|TRBJ2-5
CASSGGTEETQYF
TGTGCCAGCAGCGGCGGGACAGAAGAGACCCAGTACTTC
>-|13|-|TRBV29-1|TRBJ2-2
CSVEDEATGELFF
TGCAGCGTTGAAGATGAGGCTACCGGGGAGCTGTTTTTT
>TRBD2|13|few|TRBV29-1|TRBJ2-7
CSVVGGSMYEQYF
TGCAGCGTTGTTGGCGGGAGCATGTACGAGCAGTACTTC
>-|15|few|TRBV29-1|TRBJ2-1
CSVEGSAFSYNEQFF
TGCAGCGTTGAAGGATCGGCCTTCTCCTACAATGAGCAGTTCTTC
>-|12|-|TRBV2|TRBJ2-7
CASSERPHEQYF
TGTGCCAGCAGTGAGCGTCCCCACGAGCAGTACTTC
>TRBD1|16|-|TRBV11-2|TRBJ2-7
CASSLWTGKLSYEQYF
TGTGCCAGCAGCCTATGGACAGGGAAGTTGAGCTACGAGCAGTACTTC
>-|15|-|TRBV14|TRBJ1-2
CASSQGRGRGYGYTF
TGTGCCAGCAGCCAAGGACGCGGGCGCGGGTATGGCTACACCTTC
>-|14|-|TRBV29-1|TRBJ2-7
CSAKGPAGLGEQYF
TGCAGCGCCAAAGGCCCGGCAGGTCTCGGCGAGCAGTACTTC
>-|11|few|TRBV7-9|TRBJ1-2
CASSFGVGYTF
TGTGCCAGCAGCTTCGGGGTCGGCTACACCTTC
>-|12|few|TRBV29-1|TRBJ2-2
CSVERVTGELFF
TGCAGCGTTGAGAGGGTCACCGGGGAGCTGTTTTTT
>-|13|-|TRBV28|TRBJ2-1
CASSLNNYNEQFF
TGTGCCAGCAGTTTGAACAACTACAATGAGCAGTTCTTC
>TRBD1|14|-|TRBV29-1|TRBJ2-7
CSVDTGTGGYEQYF
TGCAGCGTTGACACCGGGACAGGGGGATACGAGCAGTACTTC
>-|13|-|TRBV30|TRBJ1-1
CAWSVWGRTEAFF
TGTGCCTGGAGTGTTTGGGGACGCACTGAAGCTTTCTTT
>TRBD1|11|-|TRBV30|TRBJ2-7
CAWETGNEQYF
TGTGCCTGGGAGACAGGGAACGAGCAGTACTTC
>-|12|-|TRBV13|TRBJ2-5
CASSSGRQPQYF
TGTGCCAGCAGCTCTGGGCGGCAGCCCCAGTACTTC
>-|14|few|TRBV29-1|TRBJ2-1
CSVDTQQDSYEQFF
TGCAGCGTTGATACCCAACAGGACAGCTATGAGCAGTTCTTC
>-|12|-|TRBV29-1|TRBJ2-1
CSVVSAGNEQFF
TGCAGCGTTGTATCGGCTGGGAATGAGCAGTTCTTC
>-|13|-|TRBV9|TRBJ1-5
CASSVGHNQPQHF
TGTGCCAGCAGCGTAGGCCACAATCAGCCCCAGCATTTT
>TRBD1|13|few|TRBV14|TRBJ2-7
CASSHGQGYEQYF
TGTGCCAGCAGCCACGGACAGGGCTACGAGCAGTACTTC
>-|14|-|TRBV28|TRBJ2-2
CASSLQENTGELFF
TGTGCCAGCAGTTTGCAGGAGAACACCGGGGAGCTGTTTTTT
>TRBD2|16|-|TRBV5-1|TRBJ2-3
CASSLTSGTSTDTQYF
TGCGCCAGCAGCTTGACTAGCGGTACTAGCACAGATACGCAGTATTTT
>-|13|few|TRBV29-1|TRBJ2-7
CSVEDRASYEQYF
TGCAGCGTTGAAGACAGGGCGTCCTACGAGCAGTACTTC